This T cell receptor beta chain originates from a study of shared clonotypes between healthy human individuals. Across the study: Samples came from two female and a few male donors aged 18 to 49.

In the case of this clone: Its specificity is unknown.

Germline V lookup: CDR1 SEHNR, CDR2 FQNEAQ (reference sequence). The CDR3 consists of 13 residues. V was trimmed by 7 bases and J by 3 bases, leaving 12 bases between them. Naive CD8 populations comprised CD45RO-negative cells positively selected for CCR7, excluding terminally differentiated effector memory CD45RA+ cells. In replicate PCRs of sorted subsets, roughly 200 ng DNA, roughly 27,000 T cell genomes, was used. Assay: immunoSEQ multiplex PCR; the TCRdb copy retains only in-frame clones and omits some. The sample records fewer than 1 million clones, roughly 96% being singletons. The study's findings and limits: Naive CD4 clonotype sharing across a handful of donors was approximately 5%.

This clonotype was sampled from a man aged 25 to 40 in good health. Sequencing was performed on naive CD8+ T cells sorted from blood. The chain has TRBV7-9 and TRBJ1-1, with D tentatively TRBD1 (5 bases). The DNA of the CDR3 is TGTGCCAGCACCCAACCGGGGGACACTGAAGCTTTCTTT. This sequence encodes CASTQPGDTEAFF.